This TCR beta chain was sequenced in a study of T-cell reconstitution after alpha-beta-depleted transplantation in children (TCRdb year 2016). Regarding the study in general: Using TCR repertoire profiling, the study quantitatively followed how T-cell immune reconstitution unfolded in children after TCRalphabeta/CD19-depleted allogeneic hematopoietic cell transplantation.

Library prep was done by PCR. These reads were obtained on an Illumina HiSeq 2500. To normalize quantification of the TCRbeta repertoire, the TCR libraries were built with molecular barcoding that relied on unique molecular identifiers. Through fastp at Q25 and MiXCR, TCRdb rebuilt clones from the public reads, retaining in-frame beta chains. When rows share a CDR3 protein, they turn into one entry using the most common DNA and genes. This sample lists 400,000 to 500,000 distinct CDR3 sequences; about 11% were detected once. Roughly 6% of the sample is held by the ten biggest clonotypes. This clonotype has only a few counts. Which antigen it targets is not known. No base quality values were provided; no much bigger clone lies one nucleotide off. V is reduced by 2 bases and J by 5 bases, leaving a spacing of 15 bases between them. The CDR3 runs 15 amino acids, cysteine and phenylalanine included. The only DNA kept is the CDR3, 45 bases in frame from the first base.

This TCR was recovered from a human donor who donated a stem cell graft to a child with acute myeloid leukemia. Specimen: PBMCs from the stem cell graft donor, collected from the stem cell graft. The sequence links TRBV12-3 or TRBV12-4 to TRBJ2-5; the best D guess is TRBD2, with 6 bases matching. The DNA reads as follows: TGTGCCAGCAGTTTATTTGGAGGGCCGGGGGAGACCCAGTACTTC. This gives the protein CASSLFGGPGETQYF.